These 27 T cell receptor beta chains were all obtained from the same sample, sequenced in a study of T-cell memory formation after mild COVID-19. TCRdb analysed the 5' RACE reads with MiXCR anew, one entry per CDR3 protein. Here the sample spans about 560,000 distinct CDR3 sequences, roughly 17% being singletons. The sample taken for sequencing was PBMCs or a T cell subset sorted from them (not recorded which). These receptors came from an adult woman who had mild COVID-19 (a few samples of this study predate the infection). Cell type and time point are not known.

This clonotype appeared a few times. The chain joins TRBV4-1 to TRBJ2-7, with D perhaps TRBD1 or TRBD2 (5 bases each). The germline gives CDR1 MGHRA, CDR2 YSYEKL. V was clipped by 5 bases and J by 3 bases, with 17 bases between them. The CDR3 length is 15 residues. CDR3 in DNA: TGCGCCAGCAGCGGGGGAGACGGAGATTACTACGAGCAGTACTTC. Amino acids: CASSGGDGDYYEQYF.

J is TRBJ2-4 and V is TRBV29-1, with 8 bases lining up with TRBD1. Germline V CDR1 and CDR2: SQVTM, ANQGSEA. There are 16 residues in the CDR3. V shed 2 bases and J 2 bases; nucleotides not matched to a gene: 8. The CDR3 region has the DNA TGCAGCGTTGAAAGGACAGGGAGCAAGACCAAAAACATTCAGTACTTC. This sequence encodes CSVERTGSKTKNIQYF.

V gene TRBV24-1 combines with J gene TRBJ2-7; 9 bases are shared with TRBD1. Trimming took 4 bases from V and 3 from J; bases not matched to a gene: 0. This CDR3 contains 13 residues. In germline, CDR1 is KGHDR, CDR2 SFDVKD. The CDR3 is CATSEGQGYEQYF. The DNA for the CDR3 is TGTGCCACCAGTGAGGGACAGGGCTACGAGCAGTACTTC.

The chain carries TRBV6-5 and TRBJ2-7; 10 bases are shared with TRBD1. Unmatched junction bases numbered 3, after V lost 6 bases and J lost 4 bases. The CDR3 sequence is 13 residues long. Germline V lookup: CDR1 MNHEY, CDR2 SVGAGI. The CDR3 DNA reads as TGTGCCAGCAGGGGACAGGGGCTGTACGAGCAGTACTTC. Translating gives CASRGQGLYEQYF.

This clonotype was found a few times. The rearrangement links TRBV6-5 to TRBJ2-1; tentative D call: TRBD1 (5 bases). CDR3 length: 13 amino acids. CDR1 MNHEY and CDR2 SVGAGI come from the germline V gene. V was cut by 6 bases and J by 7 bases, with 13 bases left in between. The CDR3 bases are TGTGCCAGCAGGGTCAACTCAGGGAATGAGCAGTTCTTC. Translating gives CASRVNSGNEQFF.

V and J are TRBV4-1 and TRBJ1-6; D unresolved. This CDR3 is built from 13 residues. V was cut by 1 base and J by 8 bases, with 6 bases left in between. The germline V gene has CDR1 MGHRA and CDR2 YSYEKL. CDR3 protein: CASSQARDSPLHF. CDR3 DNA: TGCGCCAGCAGCCAAGCGAGGGATTCACCCCTCCACTTT.

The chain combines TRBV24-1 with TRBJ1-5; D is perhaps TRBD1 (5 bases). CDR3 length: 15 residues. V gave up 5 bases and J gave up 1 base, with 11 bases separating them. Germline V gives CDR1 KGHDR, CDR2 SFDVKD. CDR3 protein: CATSATDVSNQPQHF. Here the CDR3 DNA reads TGTGCCACCAGTGCGACAGACGTGAGCAATCAGCCCCAGCATTTT.

CDR3 protein: CASSLSWQGTYEQYF. The CDR3, as DNA: TGCGCCAGCAGCCTTTCTTGGCAGGGAACCTACGAGCAGTACTTC. The chain uses TRBV4-1 and TRBJ2-7; D perhaps matches TRBD1 (5 bases). Germline CDR1 reads MGHRA; CDR2 reads YSYEKL. V shed 4 bases and J shed 2 bases, with 15 bases lying between them. The CDR3 consists of 15 residues.

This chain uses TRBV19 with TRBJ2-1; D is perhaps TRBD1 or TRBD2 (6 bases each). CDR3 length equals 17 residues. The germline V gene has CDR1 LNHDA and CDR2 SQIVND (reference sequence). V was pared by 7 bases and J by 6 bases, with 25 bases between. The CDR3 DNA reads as TGTGCCAGTACCAGTTCCGGGGGCCTACTCGGGGGCAATGAGCAGTTCTTC. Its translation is CASTSSGGLLGGNEQFF.

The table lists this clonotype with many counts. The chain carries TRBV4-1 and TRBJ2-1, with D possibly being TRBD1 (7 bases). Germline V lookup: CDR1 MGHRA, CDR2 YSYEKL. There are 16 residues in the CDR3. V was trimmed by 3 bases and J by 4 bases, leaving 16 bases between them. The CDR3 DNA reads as TGCGCCAGCAGCCAGGAACAGGGGACTCCTTACAATGAGCAGTTCTTC. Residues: CASSQEQGTPYNEQFF.

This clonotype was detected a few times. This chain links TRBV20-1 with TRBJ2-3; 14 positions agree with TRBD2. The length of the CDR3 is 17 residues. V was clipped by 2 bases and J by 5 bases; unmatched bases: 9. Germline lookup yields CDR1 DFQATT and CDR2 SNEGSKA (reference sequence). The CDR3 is CSARNAGTSGSRDTQYF. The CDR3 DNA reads TGCAGTGCTAGAAACGCCGGGACTAGCGGGAGTCGAGATACGCAGTATTTT.

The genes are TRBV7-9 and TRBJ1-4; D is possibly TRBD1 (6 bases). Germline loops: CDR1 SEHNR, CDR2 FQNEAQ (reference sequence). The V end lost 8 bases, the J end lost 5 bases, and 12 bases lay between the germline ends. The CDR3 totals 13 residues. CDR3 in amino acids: CASSDRNNEKLFF. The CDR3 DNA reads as TGTGCCAGCTCCGACAGGAACAATGAAAAACTGTTTTTT.

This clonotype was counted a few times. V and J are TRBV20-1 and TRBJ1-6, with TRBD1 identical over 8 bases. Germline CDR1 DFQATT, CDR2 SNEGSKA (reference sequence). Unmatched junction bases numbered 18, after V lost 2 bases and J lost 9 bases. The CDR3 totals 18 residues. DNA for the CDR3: TGCAGTGCTAGATCCGGACAGGGTGTTCCCCCGTATGGTTCACCCCTCCACTTT. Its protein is CSARSGQGVPPYGSPLHF.

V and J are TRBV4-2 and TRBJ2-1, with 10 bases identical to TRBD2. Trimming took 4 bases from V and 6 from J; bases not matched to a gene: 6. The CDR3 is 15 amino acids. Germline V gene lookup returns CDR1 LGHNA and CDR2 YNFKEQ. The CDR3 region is CASSRERGGSNEQFF. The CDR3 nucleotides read TGTGCCAGCAGCCGAGAGCGGGGGGGCAGCAATGAGCAGTTCTTC.

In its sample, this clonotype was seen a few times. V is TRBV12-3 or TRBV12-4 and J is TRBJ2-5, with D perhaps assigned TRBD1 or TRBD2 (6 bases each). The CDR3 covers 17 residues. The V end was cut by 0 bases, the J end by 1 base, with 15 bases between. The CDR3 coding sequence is TGTGCCAGCAGTTTAGCGATAGAGAGGGGGGCCCAAGAGACCCAGTACTTC. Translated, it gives CASSLAIERGAQETQYF.

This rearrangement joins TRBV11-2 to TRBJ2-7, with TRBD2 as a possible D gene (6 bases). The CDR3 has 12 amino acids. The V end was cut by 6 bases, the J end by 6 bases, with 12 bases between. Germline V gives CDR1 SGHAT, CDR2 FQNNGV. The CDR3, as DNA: TGTGCCAGCAGTCACCTCGGGGGCGAGCAGTACTTC. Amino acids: CASSHLGGEQYF.

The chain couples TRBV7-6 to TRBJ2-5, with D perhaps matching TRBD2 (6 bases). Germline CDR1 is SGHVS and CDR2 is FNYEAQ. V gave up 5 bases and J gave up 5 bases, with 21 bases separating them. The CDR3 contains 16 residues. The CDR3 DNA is TGTGCCAGCAGCGCACTCGGGACTCCATCCGAGGAGACCCAGTACTTC. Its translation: CASSALGTPSEETQYF.

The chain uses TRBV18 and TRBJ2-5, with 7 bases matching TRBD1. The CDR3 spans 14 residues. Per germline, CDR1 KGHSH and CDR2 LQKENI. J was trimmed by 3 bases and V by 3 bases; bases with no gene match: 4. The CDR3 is CASSPTGTEETQYF. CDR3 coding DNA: TGTGCCAGCTCACCTACCGGGACAGAAGAGACCCAGTACTTC.

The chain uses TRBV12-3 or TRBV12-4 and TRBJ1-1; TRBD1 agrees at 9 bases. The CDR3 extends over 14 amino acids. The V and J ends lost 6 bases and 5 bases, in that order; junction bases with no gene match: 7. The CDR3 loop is CASSHDRGKTEAFF. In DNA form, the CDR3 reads TGTGCCAGCAGCCACGACAGGGGGAAGACTGAAGCTTTCTTT.

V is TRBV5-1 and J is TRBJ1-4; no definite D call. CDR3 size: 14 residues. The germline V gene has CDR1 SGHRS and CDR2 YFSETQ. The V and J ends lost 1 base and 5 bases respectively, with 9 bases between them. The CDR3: CASSLTERNEKLFF. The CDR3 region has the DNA TGCGCCAGCAGCTTGACAGAGAGGAATGAAAAACTGTTTTTT.

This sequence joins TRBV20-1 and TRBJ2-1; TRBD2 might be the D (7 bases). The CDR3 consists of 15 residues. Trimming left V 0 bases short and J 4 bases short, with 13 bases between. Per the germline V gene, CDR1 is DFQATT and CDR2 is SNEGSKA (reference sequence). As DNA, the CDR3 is TGCAGTGCTAGAGATCCTAGGGGGGGGTACAATGAGCAGTTCTTC. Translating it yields CSARDPRGGYNEQFF.

CDR3 sequence (DNA): TGTGCCAGCAGCTTCGGTTATGGGGGGGCGGATGAGCAGTTCTTC. It codes for CASSFGYGGADEQFF. The chain carries TRBV5-8 and TRBJ2-1, with D tentatively TRBD2 (7 bases). Germline V gives CDR1 SGHTS, CDR2 YDEGEE. CDR3 length equals 15 residues. V was cut by 2 bases and J by 8 bases, with 17 bases left in between.

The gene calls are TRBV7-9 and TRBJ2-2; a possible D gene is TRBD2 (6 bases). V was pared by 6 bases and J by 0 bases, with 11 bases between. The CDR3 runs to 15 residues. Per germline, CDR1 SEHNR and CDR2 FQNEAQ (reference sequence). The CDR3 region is CASRGGDANTGELFF. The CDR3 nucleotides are TGTGCCAGCAGGGGGGGAGACGCGAACACCGGGGAGCTGTTTTTT. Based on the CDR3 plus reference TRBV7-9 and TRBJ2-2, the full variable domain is DTGVSQNPRHKITKRGQNVTFRCDPISEHNRLYWYRQTLGQGPEFLTYFQNEAQLEKSRLLSDRFSAERPKGSFSTLEIQRTEQGDSAMYLCASRGGDANTGELFFGEGSRLTVL.

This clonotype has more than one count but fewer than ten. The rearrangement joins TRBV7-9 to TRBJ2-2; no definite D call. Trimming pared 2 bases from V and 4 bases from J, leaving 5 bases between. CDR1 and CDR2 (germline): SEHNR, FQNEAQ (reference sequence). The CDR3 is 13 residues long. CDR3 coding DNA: TGTGCCAGCAGCTTATTAAGCACCGGGGAGCTGTTTTTT. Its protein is CASSLLSTGELFF.

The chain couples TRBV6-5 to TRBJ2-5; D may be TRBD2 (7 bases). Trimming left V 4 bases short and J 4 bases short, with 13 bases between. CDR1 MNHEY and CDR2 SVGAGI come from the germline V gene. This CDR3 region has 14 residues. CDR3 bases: TGTGCCAGCAGTTCCGCCGCGGGGGCAGAGACCCAGTACTTC. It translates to CASSSAAGAETQYF.

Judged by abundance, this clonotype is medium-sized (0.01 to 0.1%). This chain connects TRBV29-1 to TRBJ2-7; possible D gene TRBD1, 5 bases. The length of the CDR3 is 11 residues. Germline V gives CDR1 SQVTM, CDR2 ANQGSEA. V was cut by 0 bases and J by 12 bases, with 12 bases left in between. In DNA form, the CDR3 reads TGCAGCGTTGAAGATTATGGGGCTCGGTACTTC. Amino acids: CSVEDYGARYF.

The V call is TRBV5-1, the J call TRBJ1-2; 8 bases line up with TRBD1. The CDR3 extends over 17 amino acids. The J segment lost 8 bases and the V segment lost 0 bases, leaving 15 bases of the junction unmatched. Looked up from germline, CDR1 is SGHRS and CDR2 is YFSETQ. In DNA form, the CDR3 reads TGCGCCAGCAGCTTGGGGTTCGCAGGGGGCAATTCGCACGGCTACACCTTC. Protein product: CASSLGFAGGNSHGYTF.